This T cell receptor beta chain was retrieved from a study of tumor-infiltrating lymphocytes in primary liver carcinoma. V lost 7 bases and J lost 13, with 20 bases in between. The CDR3 has 14 amino acids. Germline V gives CDR1 MNHNS, CDR2 SASEGT. Total RNA and DNA came together from approximately 20-30 mg of bulk tissue without cell sorting. A constant-region primer primed TCR beta cDNA synthesis from about 0.55 ug of total RNA. Generation of the TCR beta libraries relied on three nested multiplex PCR rounds using slightly modified ARM-PCR. TRBV1-TRBV30 forward and Cbeta reverse primers drove the first two roughly 10-cycle rounds. TCRdb reprocessed the multiplex PCR reads with MiXCR, giving one entry per CDR3 protein. The sample yields 100,000 to 150,000 distinct CDR3 sequences, 55% to 75% seen once.

The sequence came from a woman between 55 and 75 years old with primary liver carcinoma and hepatitis B virus infection. V usage is TRBV6-1 and J usage is TRBJ1-6; maybe TRBD1 (5 bases). The sequencing input was liver tumor tissue from sampling region 3. Indicated subset: tumor region T3, left-lateral pole. The CDR3 nucleotides are TGTGCCAGCAATACGATGGGACTGAGTTCGCCCCTCCACTTT. It yields the protein CASNTMGLSSPLHF.